Described below is a single TCR beta chain sequence and its context. Its antigen is unknown. Extracted RNA was reverse transcribed into cDNA, the sequencing template. Using immunoSEQ multiplex PCR, the repertoire was profiled, and TCRdb retains in-frame clones only, with some absent. This table has about 190,000 clones, roughly 61% appearing once. This record comes from a study of CD8+ T cells in alopecia areata. Overall study context: In an open-label trial, patients got 5 to 10 mg tofacitinib twice daily.

Study-level results: Normal scalp showed lower clonality than lesional scalp, especially alopecia totalis/universalis. A large proportion of expanded lesional clones were detected persisting in scalp and blood during tofacitinib.

Germline V CDR1 and CDR2: SGHDT, YYEEEE. V was clipped by 3 bases and J by 6 bases, with 6 bases between them. This CDR3 comprises 11 residues. The treatment here: oral pan-JAK inhibitor, 5-10 mg twice daily. It was from alopecia areata patients that lesional scalp punch biopsies and peripheral blood were collected. This receptor was taken from a human donor with alopecia areata. The rearrangement links TRBV5-6 to TRBJ1-2, with D unclear. Sequencing used CD8+ T cells sorted from blood, obtained at week 24, from a patient treated with tofacitinib. In nucleotides, the CDR3 is TGTGCCAGCAGCTCCGTGCATGGCTACACCTTC. Translated, it gives CASSSVHGYTF.